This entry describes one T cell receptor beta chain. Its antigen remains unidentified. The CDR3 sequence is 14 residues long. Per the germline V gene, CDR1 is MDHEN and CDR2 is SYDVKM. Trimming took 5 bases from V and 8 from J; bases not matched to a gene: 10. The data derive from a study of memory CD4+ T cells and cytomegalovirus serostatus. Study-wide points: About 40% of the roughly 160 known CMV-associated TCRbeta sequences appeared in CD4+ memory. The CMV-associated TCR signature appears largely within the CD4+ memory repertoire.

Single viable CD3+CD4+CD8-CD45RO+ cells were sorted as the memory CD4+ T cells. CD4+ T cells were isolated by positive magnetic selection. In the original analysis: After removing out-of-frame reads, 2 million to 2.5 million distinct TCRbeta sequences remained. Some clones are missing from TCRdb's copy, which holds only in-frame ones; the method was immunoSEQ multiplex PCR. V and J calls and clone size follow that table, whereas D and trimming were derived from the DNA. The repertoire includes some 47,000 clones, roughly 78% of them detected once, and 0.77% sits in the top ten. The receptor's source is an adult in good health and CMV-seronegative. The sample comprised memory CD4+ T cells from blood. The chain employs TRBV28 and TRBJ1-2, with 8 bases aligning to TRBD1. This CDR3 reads CASSRPGGRGGYTF. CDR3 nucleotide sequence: TGTGCCAGCAGTCGACCAGGGGGCCGCGGGGGCTACACCTTC.